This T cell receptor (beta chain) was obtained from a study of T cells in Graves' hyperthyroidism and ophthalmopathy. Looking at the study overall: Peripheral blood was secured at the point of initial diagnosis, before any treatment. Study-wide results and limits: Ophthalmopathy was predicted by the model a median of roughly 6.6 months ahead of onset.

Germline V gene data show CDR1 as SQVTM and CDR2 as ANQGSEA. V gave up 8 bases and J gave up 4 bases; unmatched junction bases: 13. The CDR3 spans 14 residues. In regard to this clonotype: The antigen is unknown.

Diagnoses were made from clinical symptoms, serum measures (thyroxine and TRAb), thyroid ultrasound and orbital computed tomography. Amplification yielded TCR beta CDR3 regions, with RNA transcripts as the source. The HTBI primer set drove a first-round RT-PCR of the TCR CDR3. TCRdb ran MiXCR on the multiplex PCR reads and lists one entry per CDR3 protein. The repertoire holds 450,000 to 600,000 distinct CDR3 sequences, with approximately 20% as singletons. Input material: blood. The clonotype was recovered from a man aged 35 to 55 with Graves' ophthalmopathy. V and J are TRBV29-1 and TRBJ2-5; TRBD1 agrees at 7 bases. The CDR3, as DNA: TGCAGCCCATTAGTCCGGGACAGCGGAGAGACCCAGTACTTC. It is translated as CSPLVRDSGETQYF.